A single sample is the source of the 2 T cell receptor beta chains below, sequenced in a study of PD-L1 blockade in urothelial cancer (dated by TCRdb to 2017 to 2019). The time point label of this sample denotes: peripheral blood 6 weeks after treatment start. Library creation used the immunoSEQ multiplex PCR assay. TCRdb retrieved this table from immuneACCESS and kept in-frame rearrangements only. Not all clones are present; in checked studies, unresolved V genes account for under half, and no reason is known for the remainder. The sample profile shows 100,000 to 150,000 clones; about 82% of them were found once. 2% to 3% of the sample is taken by the ten largest. The material was PBMCs, obtained around atezolizumab (anti-PD-L1) treatment. Source of these receptors: a man in his forties or fifties with urothelial cancer.

The chain employs TRBV2 and TRBJ2-1; 8 nucleotides match TRBD2. Germline assignment: CDR1 SNHLY and CDR2 FYNNEI. The CDR3 sequence is 15 residues long. The J segment lost 8 bases and the V segment lost 5 bases, leaving 11 bases of the junction unmatched. CDR3 DNA sequence: TGTGCCAGCAGTAATGGTCTAGCGGGCATATATGAGCAGTTCTTC. Translated: CASSNGLAGIYEQFF.

The chain joins TRBV28 to TRBJ2-3; D is ambiguous. This CDR3 comprises 11 residues. Looked up from germline, CDR1 is MDHEN and CDR2 is SYDVKM. The V gene lost 4 bases and the J gene lost 3 bases, with 2 bases spanning the gap. The CDR3 sequence is CASSSTDTQYF. CDR3 nucleotide sequence: TGTGCCAGCAGTTCTACAGATACGCAGTATTTT.